The 14 T cell receptor beta chains listed next were all sequenced from one sample in a study of monozygotic twins with inflammatory bowel disease. TCRdb reworked the 5' RACE reads into one entry per CDR3 protein, no DNA. The sample's table shows approximately 390,000 distinct CDR3 sequences. Sequencing was performed on blood. Every receptor here comes from a human donor with ulcerative colitis or Crohn's disease, or a healthy co-twin of an affected twin (not recorded which).

This sequence joins TRBV5-6 and TRBJ2-5; checking the TCRdb D call of TRBD2 is not possible without DNA. Germline loops: CDR1 SGHDT, CDR2 YYEEEE. CDR3 length: 15 residues. The CDR3 here is CASSLYRAPKETQYF.

J is TRBJ1-2 and V is TRBV28. CDR3 size: 13 residues. Germline V gene lookup returns CDR1 MDHEN and CDR2 SYDVKM. CDR3 protein: CASTTVNGYGYTF.

CDR3: CSVGTEGVGYTF. This chain uses TRBV29-1 with TRBJ1-2; with no DNA, the TCRdb D assignment of TRBD1 cannot be verified. The CDR3 totals 12 residues. Germline CDR1 is SQVTM and CDR2 is ANQGSEA.

The chain carries TRBV7-2 and TRBJ1-5; TCRdb names TRBD1, which stays unverified in the absence of DNA. Per the germline V gene, CDR1 is SGHTA and CDR2 is FQGNSA. The CDR3 consists of 16 residues. The CDR3 loop reads CASSLEGGLSNQPQHF.

The rearrangement uses TRBV5-6 and TRBJ2-3; absent DNA, TCRdb's TRBD1 call cannot be checked. This CDR3 is 17 amino acids long. Germline loops: CDR1 SGHDT, CDR2 YYEEEE. This CDR3 reads CASSYKKSGTGTDTQYF.

The chain uses TRBV6-6 and TRBJ1-5. CDR1 MNHNY and CDR2 SVGAGI come from the germline V gene (reference sequence). The CDR3 extends over 13 amino acids. CDR3 loop: CASSYSRNQPQHF.

The gene calls are TRBV6-5 and TRBJ2-5; TCRdb proposes TRBD2, but this gene call is untestable without DNA. The germline CDR1 and CDR2 sequences are MNHEY and SVGAGI. This CDR3 spans 12 amino acids. CDR3: CASRTSRETQYF.

This chain joins TRBV6-1 and TRBJ2-4; TCRdb reports TRBD2, a call that lacks DNA to check it against. This CDR3 contains 14 residues. From germline, CDR1 is MNHNS and CDR2 SASEGT. The CDR3 sequence: CASRAGDSKNIQYF.

The chain recombines TRBV5-1 with TRBJ2-3; without DNA, the TCRdb call of TRBD2 cannot be checked. The CDR3 length is 14 residues. Germline V CDR1 and CDR2: SGHRS, YFSETQ. CDR3 sequence: CASRPGGARDTQYF.

The rearrangement links TRBV4-1 to TRBJ1-2; with no DNA, the TCRdb D assignment of TRBD1 cannot be verified. Germline CDR1 reads MGHRA; CDR2 reads YSYEKL. CDR3 length: 13 amino acids. The CDR3 loop is CASSRGRDYDYTF.

This chain joins TRBV10-3 and TRBJ1-2; TCRdb outputs TRBD1, but without DNA this stays unchecked. Germline V gene sequence: CDR1 ENHRY, CDR2 SYGVKD. CDR3 size: 15 residues. The CDR3 loop reads CAISDDRGHTGGYTF.

The chain carries TRBV5-4 and TRBJ2-3; there is no DNA to check the TCRdb D call of TRBD1. The CDR3 is 16 residues long. The germline CDR1 and CDR2 sequences are SGHNT and YYREEE (reference sequence). The CDR3: CASSARQVTGADTQYF.

The chain joins TRBV4-3 to TRBJ2-5; checking the TCRdb D call of TRBD1 is not possible without DNA. The CDR3 sequence is 14 residues long. Germline V lookup: CDR1 LGHNA, CDR2 YSLEER. The CDR3 region is CASSPTGMGETQYF.

The CDR3 protein is CASSLAAGTSVETQYF. The V call is TRBV11-2, the J call TRBJ2-5; lacking DNA, the TRBD2 call made by TCRdb goes unchecked. Germline loops: CDR1 SGHAT, CDR2 FQNNGV. CDR3 length: 16 amino acids.